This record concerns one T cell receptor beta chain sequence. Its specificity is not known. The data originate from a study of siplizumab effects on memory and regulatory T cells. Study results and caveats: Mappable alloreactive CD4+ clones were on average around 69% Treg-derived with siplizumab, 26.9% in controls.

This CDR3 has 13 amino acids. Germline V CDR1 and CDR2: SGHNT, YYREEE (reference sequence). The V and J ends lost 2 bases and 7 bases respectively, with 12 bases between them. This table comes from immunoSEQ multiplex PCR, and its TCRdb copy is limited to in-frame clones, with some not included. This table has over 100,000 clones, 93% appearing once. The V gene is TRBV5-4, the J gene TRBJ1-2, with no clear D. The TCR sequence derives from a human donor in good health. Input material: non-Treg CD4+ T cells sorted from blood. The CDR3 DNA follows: TGTGCCAGCAGCTTCGGTCAGGAAGGTGGCTACACCTTC. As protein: CASSFGQEGGYTF. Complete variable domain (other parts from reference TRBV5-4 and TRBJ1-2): ETGVTQSPTHLIKTRGQQVTLRCSSQSGHNTVSWYQQALGQGPQFIFQYYREEENGRGNFPPRFSGLQFPNYSSELNVNALELDDSALYLCASSFGQEGGYTFGSGTRLTVV.